These 25 T cell receptor beta chains share one sample of origin, sequenced in a study of cytomegalovirus exposure and HLA in healthy donors. The PCR was carried out with 60 Vbeta primers and 13 Jbeta primers. The assay was immunoSEQ multiplex PCR, and TCRdb's table has in-frame clones only and misses some. The sample consists of under 250,000 clones, about four fifths of them appearing once. The sample consisted of PBMCs. The receptors were gathered from a woman aged 50 to 60 in good health and CMV-seropositive.

Turning to this clone: A junction boundary mismatches the germline segment, possibly from a read error. The rearrangement uses TRBV29-1 and TRBJ1-1; 8 bases align to TRBD1. This CDR3 region has 10 residues. Per germline, CDR1 SQVTM and CDR2 ANQGSEA. CDR3 bases: TGTGTGACAGGGGATTCTGAAGCTTTCTTT. As protein: CVTGDSEAFF.

The chain is built from TRBV4-1 and TRBJ1-5, with D possibly matching TRBD1 (5 bases). Germline V lookup: CDR1 MGHRA, CDR2 YSYEKL. Trimming pared 4 bases from V and 9 bases from J, leaving 22 bases between. The CDR3 is 16 amino acids. The chain's CDR3 is CASSLSLGAEPRPQHF. CDR3 bases: TGCGCCAGCAGCCTATCCCTAGGGGCGGAACCACGGCCCCAGCATTTT.

The gene calls are TRBV5-1 and TRBJ1-3; D is unresolved. The germline V and J ends were trimmed by 0 bases and 1 base, with 2 bases remaining between them. The CDR3 totals 13 residues. Germline V lookup: CDR1 SGHRS, CDR2 YFSETQ. The CDR3 DNA reads TGCGCCAGCAGCTTGGCTTCTGGAAACACCATATATTTT. Protein product: CASSLASGNTIYF. Complete variable domain (other parts from reference TRBV5-1 and TRBJ1-3): KAGVTQTPRYLIKTRGQQVTLSCSPISGHRSVSWYQQTPGQGLQFLFEYFSETQRNKGNFPGRFSGRQFSNSRSEMNVSTLELGDSALYLCASSLASGNTIYFGEGSWLTVV.

This clone was seen only a few times. The chain carries TRBV18 and TRBJ1-1; 9 bases fit TRBD1. There are 14 residues in the CDR3. Unmatched junction bases numbered 3, after V lost 7 bases and J lost 0 bases. Germline loops: CDR1 KGHSH, CDR2 LQKENI. CDR3 nucleotides: TGTGCCAGCTTAGGGACAGGGCTGAACACTGAAGCTTTCTTT. Translating it yields CASLGTGLNTEAFF.

This clone was counted between two and nine times. The CDR3 DNA follows: TGTGCCAGCAGCTTGTCCTACAGGGGCGCTGGAAACACCATATATTTT. Amino acid sequence: CASSLSYRGAGNTIYF. V is TRBV5-6 and J is TRBJ1-3, with 7 bases lining up with TRBD1. CDR3 size: 16 residues. With V trimmed by 1 base and J by 2 bases, 6 bases remained unmatched. Germline assignment: CDR1 SGHDT and CDR2 YYEEEE.

The chain couples TRBV25-1 to TRBJ1-1; D not resolved. The CDR3 is made up of 14 amino acids. V was shortened by 0 bases and J by 5 bases, with 10 bases between the two germline ends. Germline loops: CDR1 MGHDK, CDR2 SYGVNS. The CDR3 sequence is CASSEYYGGTEAFF. CDR3 DNA sequence: TGTGCCAGCAGTGAATATTACGGAGGAACTGAAGCTTTCTTT.

This clone has more than one count but fewer than ten. This rearrangement joins TRBV29-1 to TRBJ2-5; 8 bases agree with TRBD1. The DNA end is a closer match to TRBJ2-7, so the J assignment may be wrong. Germline CDR1 reads SQVTM; CDR2 reads ANQGSEA. The CDR3 runs 13 residues. The CDR3 coding sequence is TGCAGCGTTGACAGAGGACAGGGTTCCGAGCAGTACTTC. Protein: CSVDRGQGSEQYF.

J is TRBJ2-3 and V is TRBV11-2; D gene uncertain. Looked up from germline, CDR1 is SGHAT and CDR2 is FQNNGV. The CDR3 spans 15 residues. Trimming stripped 1 base from V and 1 base from J, with 9 bases between. The CDR3: CASSLVTAGTDTQYF. CDR3 nucleotide sequence: TGTGCCAGCAGCTTAGTGACCGCGGGCACAGATACGCAGTATTTT.

This clone came up once. The rearrangement joins TRBV2 to TRBJ2-2, with TRBD2 identical over 12 bases. The V and J ends lost 0 bases and 6 bases, in that order; junction bases with no gene match: 11. This CDR3 has 19 residues. Germline V gene sequence: CDR1 SNHLY, CDR2 FYNNEI. The CDR3: CASSEARGLAGSGAGELFF. In DNA, the CDR3 is TGTGCCAGCAGTGAAGCCAGGGGACTAGCGGGCAGCGGCGCCGGGGAGCTGTTTTTT.

The chain joins TRBV7-9 to TRBJ2-2, with D hard to call. Germline V lookup: CDR1 SEHNR, CDR2 FQNEAQ (reference sequence). Trimming stripped 3 bases from V and 1 base from J, with 12 bases between. The CDR3 length is 16 residues. This CDR3 reads CASSFFRAVNTGELFF. The CDR3 DNA reads TGTGCCAGCAGCTTTTTTCGCGCGGTGAACACCGGGGAGCTGTTTTTT.

J is TRBJ2-1 and V is TRBV11-2; TRBD1 agrees at 9 bases. Trimming at V came to 3 bases and at J to 8 bases, leaving 8 bases not matched to a gene. This CDR3 comprises 15 residues. Germline V gene lookup returns CDR1 SGHAT and CDR2 FQNNGV. This CDR3 reads CASSFAGDRGDEQFF. CDR3 DNA: TGTGCCAGCAGCTTTGCCGGAGACAGGGGGGATGAGCAGTTCTTC. The variable domain in full, completed from reference TRBV11-2 and TRBJ2-1, reads EAGVAQSPRYKIIEKRQSVAFWCNPISGHATLYWYQQILGQGPKLLIQFQNNGVVDDSQLPKDRFSAERLKGVDSTLKIQPAKLEDSAVYLCASSFAGDRGDEQFFGPGTRLTVL.

The chain joins TRBV4-2 to TRBJ2-1, with D perhaps matching TRBD2 (6 bases). The V end was cut by 0 bases, the J end by 9 bases, with 21 bases between. Germline lookup yields CDR1 LGHNA and CDR2 YNFKEQ. CDR3 size: 17 residues. The CDR3: CASSQDLAGTGGFEQFF. The DNA for the CDR3 is TGTGCCAGCAGCCAAGATCTGGCAGGGACTGGGGGATTTGAGCAGTTCTTC.

This chain connects TRBV7-2 to TRBJ1-1; 8 nucleotides align to TRBD1. The CDR3 spans 14 residues. Per the germline V gene, CDR1 is SGHTA and CDR2 is FQGNSA. V gave up 3 bases and J gave up 7 bases; unmatched junction bases: 7. CDR3 protein: CASSFRTGTFEAFF. Here the CDR3 DNA reads TGTGCCAGCAGCTTTCGGACAGGGACGTTTGAAGCTTTCTTT.

With respect to this clone: Other DNA sequences of this sample code for an identical CDR3. CDR3 amino acids: CASSIVRGTGELFF. In DNA form, the CDR3 reads TGTGCCAGTAGTATAGTCCGGGGGACCGGGGAGCTGTTTTTT. J is TRBJ2-2 and V is TRBV19; tentatively, D is TRBD2 (6 bases). V shed 1 base and J shed 5 bases, with 8 bases lying between them. From germline, CDR1 is LNHDA and CDR2 SQIVND (reference sequence). The CDR3 has 14 residues.

CDR3 region: CASSPFYGRGRNTEAFF. In DNA form, the CDR3 reads TGTGCCAGCTCACCATTTTACGGAAGGGGTCGAAACACTGAAGCTTTCTTT. The chain combines TRBV18 with TRBJ1-1; tentatively, D is TRBD1 (5 bases). In germline, CDR1 is KGHSH, CDR2 LQKENI. The length of the CDR3 is 17 residues. V shed 2 bases and J shed 2 bases, with 18 bases lying between them.

The V call is TRBV9, the J call TRBJ1-1, with a possible D match to TRBD1 (6 bases). CDR3 length: 14 amino acids. Germline V gives CDR1 SGDLS, CDR2 YYNGEE. V was trimmed by 0 bases and J by 5 bases, leaving 11 bases between them. The CDR3: CASSVVQGGTEAFF. The DNA of the CDR3 is TGTGCCAGCAGCGTAGTACAGGGCGGAACTGAAGCTTTCTTT.

The chain employs TRBV9 and TRBJ1-3, with unresolved D. The V gene's germline CDR1 is SGDLS and CDR2 YYNGEE. This CDR3 is 16 amino acids long. V was cut by 4 bases and J by 3 bases, with 17 bases left in between. The CDR3 region has the DNA TGTGCCAGCAGCCCCACGCGAACCCTATTTGGAAACACCATATATTTT. Its protein product is CASSPTRTLFGNTIYF.

The rearrangement joins TRBV4-2 to TRBJ1-4; D gene ambiguous. Germline CDR1 LGHNA, CDR2 YNFKEQ. Trimming pared 0 bases from V and 5 bases from J, leaving 10 bases between. The CDR3 has 15 residues. As DNA, the CDR3 is TGTGCCAGCAGCCAAGAACCCGGGAGAAATGAAAAACTGTTTTTT. Its protein product is CASSQEPGRNEKLFF.

CDR3 in DNA: TGTGCCACCAGCAGAGACCGGGACAGCTCTAATGAAAAACTGTTTTTT. Residues: CATSRDRDSSNEKLFF. The V call is TRBV15, the J call TRBJ1-4; 7 bases match TRBD1. J lost 3 bases, V lost 0 bases, and 4 bases had no gene match. The CDR3 spans 16 residues. Germline V gene sequence: CDR1 LNHNV, CDR2 YYDKDF (reference sequence).

Of note for this clone: The sample has other DNA sequences that encode this CDR3 too. The chain combines TRBV2 with TRBJ2-3; 10 nucleotides align to TRBD1. This CDR3 region has 14 residues. CDR1 is SNHLY, CDR2 FYNNEI, per germline. V shed 5 bases, J shed 3 bases, and the junction held 2 bases outside the gene matches. The CDR3 DNA reads as TGTGCCAGCAGTAGGACAGGGGGAACAGATACGCAGTATTTT. Residues: CASSRTGGTDTQYF.

The chain is built from TRBV11-2 and TRBJ2-7, with 7 nucleotides matching TRBD1. The J segment lost 0 bases and the V segment lost 3 bases, leaving 11 bases of the junction unmatched. Germline V gene sequence: CDR1 SGHAT, CDR2 FQNNGV. This CDR3 spans 17 amino acids. The CDR3 nucleotides read TGTGCCAGCAGCTTTAACTATGGACAGGAAAGCTCCTACGAGCAGTACTTC. Translated: CASSFNYGQESSYEQYF.

This chain's CDR3 is CASSSPRDNSGPYTQYF. The CDR3 coding sequence is TGTGCCAGCAGCTCTCCCCGGGACAACTCGGGCCCCTATACGCAGTATTTT. The chain has TRBV7-9 and TRBJ2-3; D is possibly TRBD1 (6 bases). Trimming pared 4 bases from V and 7 bases from J, leaving 24 bases between. This CDR3 is built from 17 residues. CDR1 is SEHNR and CDR2 is FQNEAQ in the germline V gene (reference sequence).

The chain uses TRBV19 and TRBJ1-5; 8 nucleotides align to TRBD1. The CDR3 has 14 residues. V dropped 6 bases and J dropped 7; count of bases not matched to a gene: 8. CDR1 is LNHDA and CDR2 is SQIVND in the germline V gene (reference sequence). DNA of the CDR3: TGTGCCAGTAGCAGGGGGCTGGCGAGACAGCCCCAGCATTTT. Translating it yields CASSRGLARQPQHF.

The chain recombines TRBV6-5 with TRBJ2-7; maybe TRBD2 (5 bases). Trimming took off 7 bases at V and 0 bases at J, with 16 bases between the two ends. Germline assignment: CDR1 MNHEY and CDR2 SVGAGI. The CDR3 runs 15 residues. The DNA of the CDR3 is TGTGCCAGCAACCCTATTGGACTTAACTCCTACGAGCAGTACTTC. Amino acids: CASNPIGLNSYEQYF.

V is TRBV27 and J is TRBJ1-2; D perhaps matches TRBD1 (5 bases). Germline lookup yields CDR1 MNHEY and CDR2 SMNVEV (reference sequence). The V gene lost 3 bases and the J gene lost 4 bases, with 9 bases spanning the gap. The CDR3 has 13 amino acids. CDR3 sequence: CASSFLGAYGYTF. CDR3 nucleotide sequence: TGTGCCAGCAGTTTTTTAGGGGCCTATGGCTACACCTTC.